The rows below give T cell receptor beta chains drawn from one sample of a study of patients and donors after allogeneic stem cell transplantation. TCRdb passed the RT-PCR reads through MiXCR, listing each CDR3 protein once. The sample has 900,000 to 1,000,000 distinct CDR3 sequences, roughly 17% seen once. The sequenced sample consisted of blood, either unsorted or a sorted T cell fraction (not recorded which). Every receptor here comes from a human donor who was either an allogeneic HSCT recipient or a stem cell or donor lymphocyte infusion donor (not recorded which). It is not recorded whose cells these are; they may come from a transplant donor. Both conserved end residues are part of each CDR3. The order of the fields is D gene, V gene, J gene, clone size, CDR3 protein, CDR3 DNA. The D gene is left open where the match is weak. Clone size is given for some rows only: seen once, a few or many times, or a class if the clone is expanded.

>TRBD2|TRBV9|TRBJ2-1|-
CASSVELAGFYNEQFF
TGTGCCAGCAGCGTAGAACTAGCGGGTTTCTACAATGAGCAGTTCTTC
>-|TRBV20-1|TRBJ1-5|-
CSASKGRSGIGPQHF
TGCAGTGCTTCGAAAGGGAGGTCAGGAATAGGGCCCCAGCATTTT
>-|TRBV7-2|TRBJ2-6|few
CASSLASNGANVLTF
TGTGCCAGCAGCTTAGCAAGCAATGGGGCCAACGTCCTGACTTTC
>-|TRBV7-9|TRBJ1-6|few
CASSLEGASPLHF
TGTGCCAGCAGCTTAGAAGGCGCTTCACCCCTCCACTTT
>TRBD2|TRBV20-1|TRBJ2-3|-
CSPSLPSGGRNTQYF
TGCAGTCCTTCCCTTCCTAGCGGGGGCCGGAATACGCAGTATTTT
>TRBD1|TRBV12-3/TRBV12-4|TRBJ1-1|many
CASSHRQGGSTEAFF
TGTGCCAGCAGTCACCGACAGGGAGGGAGCACTGAAGCTTTCTTT
>-|TRBV24-1|TRBJ2-3|-
CATSDAGDTQYF
TGTGCCACCAGTGATGCGGGAGATACGCAGTATTTT
>-|TRBV20-1|TRBJ1-1|few
CSAPQGGTEAFF
TGCAGTGCTCCCCAGGGTGGCACTGAAGCTTTCTTT
>TRBD1|TRBV5-1|TRBJ2-3|-
CASSVPDRGSTDTQYF
TGCGCCAGCAGTGTGCCCGACAGGGGGAGCACAGATACGCAGTATTTT
>TRBD1|TRBV5-1|TRBJ2-1|many
CASSLRTGELNEQFF
TGCGCCAGCAGCCTCCGGACAGGGGAATTAAATGAGCAGTTCTTC
>TRBD2|TRBV9|TRBJ2-1|-
CASARGSGSGDEQFF
TGTGCCAGCGCCAGGGGTAGCGGGAGTGGCGATGAGCAGTTCTTC
>TRBD2|TRBV7-8|TRBJ2-1|-
CASSWSAGVYNEQFF
TGTGCCAGCAGCTGGTCGGCGGGGGTCTACAATGAGCAGTTCTTC
>-|TRBV15|TRBJ1-4|few
CATSRDGRVGEKLFF
TGTGCCACCAGCAGAGATGGCAGGGTTGGGGAAAAACTGTTTTTT
>TRBD1|TRBV6-4|TRBJ1-2|-
CASSARRDSNYGYTF
TGTGCCAGCAGTGCGCGGAGGGACAGTAACTATGGCTACACCTTC
>-|TRBV15|TRBJ1-4|many
CATSREYSNEKLFF
TGTGCCACCAGCAGAGAGTACTCGAATGAAAAACTGTTTTTT
>-|TRBV3-1|TRBJ1-2|few
CASSQDLSGANGYTF
TGTGCCAGCAGCCAAGATCTGTCAGGAGCCAATGGCTACACCTTC
>-|TRBV7-9|TRBJ2-7|-
CASSRPVGPDYEQYF
TGTGCCAGCAGCCGTCCGGTGGGTCCGGACTACGAGCAGTACTTC
>TRBD1|TRBV24-1|TRBJ2-2|few
CATPLSWTGAAGELFF
TGTGCCACACCCCTTTCGTGGACAGGGGCAGCCGGGGAGCTGTTTTTT
>TRBD1|TRBV29-1|TRBJ2-2|-
CSARRTGGRLGELFF
TGCAGCGCCCGAAGGACAGGGGGGCGGTTAGGGGAGCTGTTTTTT
>-|TRBV12-3/TRBV12-4|TRBJ1-5|-
CASRNRPGQPQHF
TGTGCCAGCAGGAATAGACCGGGTCAGCCCCAGCATTTT
>-|TRBV29-1|TRBJ1-3|few
CSGVSGNTIYF
TGCAGCGGGGTCTCTGGAAACACCATATATTTT
>-|TRBV2|TRBJ2-7|-
CARKEGVRGGEQYF
TGTGCCAGGAAAGAGGGAGTCAGGGGTGGCGAGCAGTACTTC
>TRBD1|TRBV30|TRBJ2-6|few
CAWTLTGASGANVLTF
TGTGCCTGGACTTTGACAGGGGCCTCTGGGGCCAACGTCCTGACTTTC
>TRBD1|TRBV9|TRBJ1-2|many
CASSVATGGDYGYTF
TGTGCCAGCAGCGTAGCGACAGGGGGGGACTATGGCTACACCTTC
>TRBD1|TRBV20-1|TRBJ2-7|-
CSAMTGSSYEQYF
TGCAGTGCCATGACAGGGAGTTCTTACGAGCAGTACTTC
>-|TRBV19|TRBJ1-4|-
CASRLRPWEKLFF
TGTGCCAGTAGATTGAGACCATGGGAAAAACTGTTTTTT
>-|TRBV20-1|TRBJ2-3|-
CSARVPRVRSGTDTQYF
TGCAGTGCTAGAGTTCCCAGGGTCCGTTCGGGCACAGATACGCAGTATTTT
>TRBD2|TRBV10-3|TRBJ2-1|-
CAISDPSGIYNEQFF
TGTGCCATCAGTGACCCTAGCGGGATCTACAATGAGCAGTTCTTC
>-|TRBV3-1|TRBJ1-2|-
CASSQVKGGYTF
TGTGCCAGCAGCCAAGTCAAGGGGGGCTACACCTTC
>TRBD1|TRBV6-1|TRBJ1-2|-
CASRPGTGKYGYTF
TGTGCCAGCAGGCCCGGGACAGGGAAGTATGGCTACACCTTC
>TRBD1|TRBV3-1|TRBJ1-4|-
CASSQGTGFGEKLFF
TGTGCCAGCAGCCAGGGGACAGGGTTCGGGGAAAAACTGTTTTTT
>TRBD1|TRBV7-8|TRBJ2-5|once
CAGAGTGPGAQYF
TGTGCAGGGGCGGGGACAGGGCCAGGGGCCCAGTACTTC
>-|TRBV29-1|TRBJ1-2|few
CSVARLMSYGYTF
TGCAGCGTTGCACGACTCATGAGCTATGGCTACACCTTC
>TRBD2|TRBV7-2|TRBJ2-5|-
CASSSMGLAGGSETQYF
TGTGCCAGCAGCTCCATGGGACTAGCGGGGGGGTCTGAGACCCAGTACTTC
>-|TRBV30|TRBJ1-2|-
CAWGQIGYTF
TGTGCCTGGGGACAGATCGGGTACACCTTC
>-|TRBV20-1|TRBJ2-5|-
CSARGQGETQYF
TGCAGTGCTAGAGGGCAGGGGGAGACCCAGTACTTC
>TRBD2|TRBV5-1|TRBJ2-5|-
CASSFWTSGRETQYF
TGCGCCAGCAGCTTCTGGACTAGCGGGAGAGAGACCCAGTACTTC
>-|TRBV11-2|TRBJ2-1|-
CASSPKTQSVSYNEQFF
TGTGCCAGCAGCCCCAAGACACAGTCTGTCTCCTACAATGAGCAGTTCTTC
>TRBD1|TRBV20-1|TRBJ1-5|-
CSASRGRGNQPQHF
TGCAGTGCTAGCAGGGGGCGAGGCAATCAGCCCCAGCATTTT
>-|TRBV11-2|TRBJ2-1|-
CASSPRTNYNEQFF
TGTGCCAGCAGCCCCAGGACGAATTACAATGAGCAGTTCTTC
>TRBD1|TRBV19|TRBJ1-5|-
CASSVGTASNQPQHF
TGTGCCAGTAGTGTCGGGACAGCTAGCAATCAGCCCCAGCATTTT
>-|TRBV6-2/TRBV6-3|TRBJ2-1|few
CASTLEQSSYNEQFF
TGTGCCAGCACCCTAGAACAAAGCTCCTACAATGAGCAGTTCTTC